These 5 T cell receptor beta chains were sequenced from one sample in a study of T cells in Graves' hyperthyroidism and ophthalmopathy. TCR beta CDR3 regions were amplified from RNA transcripts. Carried out on the TCR CDR3, a first-round RT-PCR used the HTBI primer set. MiXCR, run by TCRdb on the multiplex PCR reads, gives a single entry per CDR3 protein. The table has approximately 710,000 distinct CDR3 sequences, roughly 17% seen once. The sample consisted of blood. The receptors originated from a middle-aged man with Graves' hyperthyroidism.

This clonotype was seen many times. V is TRBV2 and J is TRBJ2-2, with D possibly being TRBD1 (5 bases). The CDR3 covers 13 residues. In germline, CDR1 is SNHLY, CDR2 FYNNEI. With 10 bases removed from V and 6 bases from J, the gap between germline ends came to 15 bases. In nucleotides, the CDR3 is TGTGCCACTTCGGTAGGGGTGGCCGGGGAGCTGTTTTTT. It translates to CATSVGVAGELFF.

As DNA, the CDR3 is TGTGCCAGCAGCCCTCCCGGGACGATAAATTCACCCCTCCACTTT. Protein product: CASSPPGTINSPLHF. V and J are TRBV7-8 and TRBJ1-6; tentatively, D is TRBD1 (5 bases). The CDR3 covers 15 residues. CDR1 SGHVS and CDR2 FQNEAQ come from the germline V gene. V gave up 5 bases and J gave up 7 bases, with 15 bases separating them.

This clonotype was observed once. A much bigger clone sits one base away, suggesting this may be a read error. V usage is TRBV27 and J usage is TRBJ2-1, with D perhaps assigned TRBD1 or TRBD2 (6 bases each). The CDR3 is 15 residues long. From germline, CDR1 is MNHEY and CDR2 SMNVEV (reference sequence). CDR3 protein: CASSFWTAGNNERFF. The CDR3 DNA sequence: TGTGCCAGCAGTTTTTGGACAGCGGGTAACAATGAGCGGTTCTTC.

Ten or more counts support this clonotype. V usage is TRBV28 and J usage is TRBJ2-5; 7 bases are a match to TRBD2. There are 15 residues in the CDR3. Germline CDR1 MDHEN, CDR2 SYDVKM. The V segment lost 3 bases and the J segment 5 bases; nucleotides outside the gene matches: 9. The CDR3 DNA sequence: TGTGCCAGCAGTTTGCTAGCGGAAGGACCGGAGACCCAGTACTTC. Its translation is CASSLLAEGPETQYF.

Only a few counts were recorded for this clonotype. The V gene is TRBV5-1, the J gene TRBJ2-7; D may be TRBD1 (6 bases). CDR3 length equals 14 residues. The germline V gene has CDR1 SGHRS and CDR2 YFSETQ. V lost 4 bases and J lost 7, with 18 bases in between. CDR3 sequence: CASSPGHPVSEQYF. The CDR3 DNA reads TGCGCCAGCAGCCCGGGACACCCCGTGAGTGAGCAGTACTTC.